The clone carrying this T cell receptor beta chain was seen repeatedly, ten times or more. What it binds is unknown. The sample comes from a study of quantifying T cell responses using KT2 cells. Looking at the study overall: RNA was reverse transcribed with TCR alpha and beta constant-region primers.

Study-level points and caveats: KT2 sequence counts showed saturation when very many KT2 cells were spiked in. At about one KT2 cell per 100,000 PBMC, KT2 sequences were still detected.

V trimming: 2 bases; J trimming: 6 bases; junction bases outside the gene matches: 5. Germline values: CDR1 MNHEY, CDR2 SVGAGI. The CDR3 is 16 amino acids. Each cDNA got a UMI-containing oligo ligated at its 3' end. First-round PCR used three to five cycles and beta primers RC1.1 and RC1.2 covering TRBC1 and TRBC2. TCRdb passed the UMI-ligation and nested PCR reads through MiXCR, listing each CDR3 protein once. The repertoire holds around 35,000 distinct CDR3 sequences, with 10% as singletons. The sample is PBMC spiked with counted cells of clone KT2. The V gene is TRBV6-5, the J gene TRBJ1-6; 9 nucleotides line up with TRBD1. This TCR derives from a human donor. The specimen sequenced was PBMCs spiked with cells of the T cell clone KT2. The CDR3 DNA follows: TGTGCCAGCAGTTACACGGACAGGGGAGGTAATTCACCCCTCCACTTT. Translation gives CASSYTDRGGNSPLHF.